This TCR beta chain was captured in a study of blood T cell repertoires in COVID-19. The overall study: The samples span acute and convalescent COVID-19 from the United States, Italy and Spain. PBMCs, B-cell-depleted T cells, or T cells provided the cDNA or gDNA that made up the material.

Original analysis: By means of reference gene primer amplification, nucleated cell counts were estimated. TCRdb keeps only in-frame clones here, not all; method: immunoSEQ multiplex PCR. That table furnishes V, J and clone size, whereas the DNA furnished D and trimming. The sample records 150,000 to 200,000 clones, approximately 80% being singletons. Germline V gene sequence: CDR1 SQVTM, CDR2 ANQGSEA. J was trimmed by 9 bases and V by 4 bases; bases with no gene match: 9. CDR3 length: 14 amino acids. Sequences were obtained from peripheral blood. The TCR sequence derives from a human donor in a cohort sampled during active COVID-19. The chain has TRBV29-1 and TRBJ2-1, with 10 bases fitting TRBD2. The CDR3 reads CSVGLSGGVSEQFF. CDR3 DNA: TGCAGCGTTGGTTTGAGCGGGGGGGTCTCTGAGCAGTTCTTC.